These 2 T cell receptor beta chains originate from one sample sequenced in a study of blood T cell repertoires in COVID-19. Clones were sequenced by immunoSEQ multiplex PCR, and TCRdb holds only the in-frame ones, with some missing. The data contain around 280,000 clones, roughly 87% of them singletons. The material sequenced was peripheral blood. The receptors here all came from a woman aged 45-65 years who had recovered from COVID-19.

CDR3: CASSTRTGANTIYF. CDR3 nucleotide sequence: TGTGCCAGCAGCACCAGGACAGGGGCAAACACCATATATTTT. The J gene is TRBJ1-3, the V gene TRBV7-9; 9 positions match TRBD1. Germline values: CDR1 SEHNR, CDR2 FQNEAQ (reference sequence). CDR3 length equals 14 residues. Losses at the gene ends were 5 bases for V and 6 bases for J; bases not matched to a gene: 5.

Written as DNA, the CDR3 is TGTGCCAGCAGCGCCCGCTTCTCAGGGAGGAATGAGCAGTTCTTC. Residues: CASSARFSGRNEQFF. This rearrangement joins TRBV11-1 to TRBJ2-1, with D possibly being TRBD2 (6 bases). Trimming took 5 bases from V and 7 from J, leaving 18 bases between them. The CDR3 sequence is 15 residues long. Per germline, CDR1 SGHAT and CDR2 FQDESV (reference sequence). Full variable domain (missing parts from reference TRBV11-1 and TRBJ2-1): EAEVAQSPRYKITEKSQAVAFWCDPISGHATLYWYRQILGQGPELLVQFQDESVVDDSQLPKDRFSAERLKGVDSTLKIQPAELGDSAMYLCASSARFSGRNEQFFGPGTRLTVL.